The T cell receptor (beta chain) described here comes from a study of blood T cell repertoires in COVID-19. Trimming shortened V by 2 bases and J by 5 bases, and 12 bases separated the two germline ends. Germline assignment: CDR1 GTSNPN and CDR2 SVGIG (reference sequence). The CDR3 consists of 13 residues. Clones were read by immunoSEQ multiplex PCR, and TCRdb kept only the in-frame ones, dropping some. The table lists 100,000 to 150,000 clones, around 83% of them singletons. Sequenced input: peripheral blood. The sequence derives from a man at least 80 years old with active or convalescent COVID-19. The chain employs TRBV30 and TRBJ2-5; D not resolved. CDR3 nucleotide sequence: TGTGCCTGGAGTTTTTCCAGGCGCGAGACCCAGTACTTC. Protein: CAWSFSRRETQYF. Full variable domain (missing parts from reference TRBV30 and TRBJ2-5): SQTIHQWPATLVQPVGSPLSLECTVEGTSNPNLYWYRQAAGRGLQLLFYSVGIGQISSEVPQNLSASRPQDRQFILSSKKLLLSDSGFYLCAWSFSRRETQYFGPGTRLLVL.